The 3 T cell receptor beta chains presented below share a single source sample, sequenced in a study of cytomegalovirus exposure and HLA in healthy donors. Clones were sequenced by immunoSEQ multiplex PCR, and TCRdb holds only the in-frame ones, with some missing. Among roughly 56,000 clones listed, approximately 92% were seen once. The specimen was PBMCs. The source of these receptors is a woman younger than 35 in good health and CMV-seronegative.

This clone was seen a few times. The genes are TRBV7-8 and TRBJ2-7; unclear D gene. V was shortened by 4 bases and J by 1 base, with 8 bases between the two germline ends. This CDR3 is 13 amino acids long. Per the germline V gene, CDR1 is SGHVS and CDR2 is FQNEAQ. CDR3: CASSSGFSYEQYF. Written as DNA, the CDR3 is TGTGCCAGCAGCTCCGGGTTTTCCTACGAGCAGTACTTC.

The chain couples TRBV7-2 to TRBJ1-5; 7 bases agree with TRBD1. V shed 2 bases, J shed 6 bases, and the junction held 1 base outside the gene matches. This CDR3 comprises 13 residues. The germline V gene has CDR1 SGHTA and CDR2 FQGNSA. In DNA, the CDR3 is TGTGCCAGCAGCTTAACAGGGGTTCAGCCCCAGCATTTT. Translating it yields CASSLTGVQPQHF.

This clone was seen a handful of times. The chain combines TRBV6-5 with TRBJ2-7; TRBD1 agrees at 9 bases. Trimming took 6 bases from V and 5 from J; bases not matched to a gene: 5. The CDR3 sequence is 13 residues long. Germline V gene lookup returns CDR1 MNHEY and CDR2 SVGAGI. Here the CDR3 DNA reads TGTGCCAGCAGATCCACAGGGGGCGACGAGCAGTACTTC. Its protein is CASRSTGGDEQYF.